The entry that follows covers one TCR beta chain sequence. These data originate in a study of cytomegalovirus exposure and HLA in healthy donors. Trimming cost V 6 bases and J 0 bases; bases outside gene matches: 11. CDR1 LGHNA and CDR2 YNFKEQ come from the germline V gene. The length of the CDR3 is 16 residues. The assay was immunoSEQ multiplex PCR, and TCRdb's table has in-frame clones only and misses some. The table includes about 160,000 clones, approximately 96% detected once. The receptor comes from a woman aged 18-29 years in good health and CMV-seronegative. The chain couples TRBV4-2 to TRBJ2-7, with 7 bases aligning to TRBD1. The sequencing sample was made of PBMCs. The CDR3: CASSQRDRDSSYEQYF. The CDR3 DNA reads as TGTGCCAGCAGTCAGAGGGACCGGGACAGCTCCTACGAGCAGTACTTC.